The clone carrying this TCR beta chain was seen only once. The source of the sample is a study of cytomegalovirus exposure and HLA in healthy donors. V was clipped by 3 bases and J by 12 bases; unmatched bases: 5. CDR3 size: 13 residues. Germline V gene lookup returns CDR1 SGHRS and CDR2 YFSETQ. Clones were read by immunoSEQ multiplex PCR, and TCRdb kept only the in-frame ones, dropping some. The sample has more than 85,000 clones, 89% seen once. The sequenced sample consisted of PBMCs. The V call is TRBV5-1, the J call TRBJ2-3, with TRBD1 identical over 12 bases. The receptor was derived from a woman aged 18-35 years in good health and CMV-seronegative. The CDR3 reads CASSSGTGGRQYF. The CDR3 bases are TGCGCCAGCAGCTCCGGGACAGGGGGCCGTCAGTATTTT.